This is a list of T cell receptor beta chains from one sample in a study of T cells in localized non-small cell lung cancer. The assay was immunoSEQ multiplex PCR, and TCRdb's table has in-frame clones only and misses some. The sample lists under 25,000 clones, 89% occurring once. Sequenced material: peripheral blood, taken before any cancer treatment. The receptors stem from a man aged 35 to 70 with stage I squamous cell lung carcinoma. The CDR3 runs from the conserved cysteine through the conserved F or W. The D gene is left open where the match is weak.

D gene	J gene	V gene	CDR3 protein	CDR3 DNA
.	TRBJ1-3	TRBV2	CASRPYRGTIYF	TGTGCCAGCAGGCCCTATAGGGGCACCATATATTTT
.	TRBJ2-5	TRBV29-1	CSVEVGETQYF	TGCAGCGTTGAAGTCGGAGAGACCCAGTACTTC
.	TRBJ1-2	TRBV5-1	CASSPFTSPPFYGYTF	TGCGCCAGCAGCCCCTTCACTTCTCCACCCTTTTATGGCTACACCTTC
.	TRBJ2-1	TRBV11-2	CASSLTRDEQFF	TGTGCCAGCAGCCTCACTAGGGATGAGCAGTTCTTC
.	TRBJ1-1	TRBV5-4	CASSLVGPNTEAFF	TGTGCCAGCAGCTTGGTTGGTCCGAACACTGAAGCTTTCTTT
.	TRBJ1-6	TRBV4-2	CASSHNGRALADSPLHF	TGTGCCAGCAGCCACAACGGACGGGCTCTCGCCGATTCACCCCTCCACTTT
.	TRBJ1-2	TRBV27	CASSPSSGDYGYTF	TGTGCCAGCAGTCCCTCCTCAGGGGACTATGGCTACACCTTC
TRBD1	TRBJ1-4	TRBV7-2	CASSSRDRGLGNEKLFF	TGTGCCAGCAGCTCCCGGGACAGGGGGCTTGGTAATGAAAAACTGTTTTTT
TRBD1	TRBJ2-3	TRBV9	CASSVAKTGVGADTQYF	TGTGCCAGCAGCGTCGCTAAAACAGGGGTAGGTGCAGATACGCAGTATTTT
.	TRBJ2-3	TRBV29-1	CSSRGDSDTQYF	TGCAGCTCTAGAGGGGATTCAGATACGCAGTATTTT
.	TRBJ1-1	TRBV7-9	CASRPLGIEAFF	TGTGCCAGCAGACCATTGGGGATTGAAGCTTTCTTT
TRBD1	TRBJ1-6	TRBV6-5	CASSFGTVNNSPLHF	TGTGCCAGCAGTTTCGGGACAGTAAATAATTCACCCCTCCACTTT
TRBD1	TRBJ2-7	TRBV29-1	CSVEVIGRGPGQYF	TGCAGCGTTGAAGTAATCGGCAGGGGGCCCGGGCAGTACTTC
.	TRBJ2-7	TRBV28	CASKVQGEVYEQYF	TGTGCCAGCAAGGTTCAGGGAGAAGTCTACGAGCAGTACTTC
.	TRBJ2-1	TRBV5-4	CASSPWQVYNEQFF	TGTGCCAGCAGCCCTTGGCAGGTGTACAATGAGCAGTTCTTC
TRBD1	TRBJ2-2	TRBV19	CASSPPGQGNTGELFF	TGTGCCAGTAGTCCTCCGGGACAGGGGAACACCGGGGAGCTGTTTTTT
.	TRBJ2-2	TRBV19	CASKLRGGTGELFF	TGTGCCAGTAAATTGAGGGGGGGCACCGGGGAGCTGTTTTTT
.	TRBJ2-5	TRBV5-3	CARSFSGETQYF	TGTGCCAGAAGCTTCTCCGGTGAGACCCAGTACTTC
.	TRBJ2-7	TRBV7-9	CASTLGYEQYF	TGTGCCAGCACCTTGGGCTACGAGCAGTACTTC
TRBD2	TRBJ2-7	TRBV6-4	CASKGGADSYEQYF	TGTGCCAGCAAGGGAGGGGCAGACTCCTACGAGCAGTACTTC
TRBD2	TRBJ2-5	TRBV27	CASSYIAGQETQYF	TGTGCCAGCAGTTATATAGCGGGCCAAGAGACCCAGTACTTC
.	TRBJ1-4	TRBV4-3	CASSQDRGHEKLFF	TGCGCCAGCAGCCAAGATAGGGGACATGAAAAACTGTTTTTT
.	TRBJ1-2	TRBV10-3	CAISGGGTPSSNYGYTF	TGTGCCATCAGTGGAGGGGGGACACCGAGCTCTAACTATGGCTACACCTTC
.	TRBJ2-7	TRBV30	CAWSDRVSSYEQYF	TGTGCCTGGAGTGACAGGGTGTCTAGCTACGAGCAGTACTTC
.	TRBJ2-1	TRBV13	CASSSNGPRGGGTYNEQFF	TGTGCCAGCAGCTCGAATGGTCCCCGGGGAGGGGGGACCTACAATGAGCAGTTCTTC
TRBD1	TRBJ2-7	TRBV7-9	CASSLDRGSYEQYF	TGTGCCAGCAGCTTAGACAGGGGGTCGTACGAGCAGTACTTC
.	TRBJ1-2	TRBV21-1	CAVRRGGVHYGYTF	TGTGCCGTCCGTCGAGGGGGCGTTCACTATGGCTACACCTTC